A selection of T cell receptor beta chains follows, all from one sample in a study of beta chain features in type 1 diabetes. The table came from immunoSEQ multiplex PCR; TCRdb's copy has only in-frame clones and leaves some out. Here the sample spans over 650,000 clones, around an eighth being singletons. The sample was naive CD4+ T cells from blood. Receptors were obtained from a man between 18 and 35 years old with type 1 diabetes. Each CDR3 is given with its conserved first and last residue. A D gene is named only where the DNA matches it firmly. Expanded clones are given a class, and other clones once, few, many or no size at all.

CDR3aa | CDR3nt | abundance | d_gene | j_gene | v_gene
CASSQGGLWTEAFF | TGTGCCAGCAGCCAAGGGGGACTTTGGACTGAAGCTTTCTTT | few | - | TRBJ1-1 | TRBV25-1
CASSLTGPDTQYF | TGTGCCAGCAGCTTGACAGGGCCAGATACGCAGTATTTT | few | - | TRBJ2-3 | TRBV5-4
CASSLTRDRDQFYGYTF | TGCGCCAGCAGCTTAACACGGGACAGGGATCAGTTCTATGGCTACACCTTC | - | TRBD1 | TRBJ1-2 | TRBV5-1
CASSLSRGSSYNEQFF | TGCGCCAGCAGCCTCTCGAGGGGGAGCTCCTACAATGAGCAGTTCTTC | few | - | TRBJ2-1 | TRBV5-1
CASRQTWTGANGYTF | TGTGCCAGCAGGCAAACCTGGACGGGGGCGAATGGCTACACCTTC | - | - | TRBJ1-2 | TRBV7-2
CASSPIWGRQESSYEQYF | TGCGCCAGCAGCCCCATATGGGGCCGACAGGAGAGCTCCTACGAGCAGTACTTC | few | - | TRBJ2-7 | TRBV4-1
CASSQAAGGIYNEQFF | TGTGCCAGCAGCCAAGCAGCGGGGGGGATCTACAATGAGCAGTTCTTC | few | TRBD2 | TRBJ2-1 | TRBV4-2
CASTSGGGGSPLHF | TGTGCCAGCACCTCAGGAGGGGGAGGTTCACCCCTCCACTTT | few | - | TRBJ1-6 | TRBV2
CASSPGGVGGYEQYF | TGTGCCAGCAGCCCAGGGGGAGTTGGTGGCTACGAGCAGTACTTC | - | TRBD1 | TRBJ2-7 | TRBV9
CAGGFTTNEKLFF | TGTGCCGGGGGGTTTACAACTAATGAAAAACTGTTTTTT | - | - | TRBJ1-4 | TRBV7-3
CASTKEQGNQPQHF | TGTGCCAGCACTAAGGAACAGGGCAATCAGCCCCAGCATTTT | few | - | TRBJ1-5 | TRBV2
CAISDGRDRLNTEAFF | TGTGCCATCAGTGACGGCCGGGACAGGCTTAACACTGAAGCTTTCTTT | few | TRBD1 | TRBJ1-1 | TRBV10-3
CASSEGQGYTEAFF | TGTGCCAGCAGTGAAGGACAGGGGTACACTGAAGCTTTCTTT | once | TRBD1 | TRBJ1-1 | TRBV2
CASSLDRNTEAFF | TGTGCCAGCTCACTGGACAGGAACACTGAAGCTTTCTTT | few | - | TRBJ1-1 | TRBV18
CASSQAWTAREQYF | TGCGCCAGCAGCCAAGCTTGGACGGCTCGTGAGCAGTACTTC | few | - | TRBJ2-7 | TRBV4-3
CASSSGQWNYEQYF | TGTGCCAGCAGTTCCGGACAGTGGAACTACGAGCAGTACTTC | few | - | TRBJ2-7 | TRBV28